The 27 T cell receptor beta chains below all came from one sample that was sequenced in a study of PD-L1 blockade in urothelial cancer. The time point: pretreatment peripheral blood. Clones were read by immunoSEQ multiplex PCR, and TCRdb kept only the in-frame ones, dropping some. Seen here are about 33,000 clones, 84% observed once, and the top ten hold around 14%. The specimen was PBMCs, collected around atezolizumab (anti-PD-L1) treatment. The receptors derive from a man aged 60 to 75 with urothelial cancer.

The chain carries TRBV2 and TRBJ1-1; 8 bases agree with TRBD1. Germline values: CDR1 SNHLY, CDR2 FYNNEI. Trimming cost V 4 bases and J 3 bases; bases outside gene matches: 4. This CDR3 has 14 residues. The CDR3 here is CASSVQQGDTEAFF. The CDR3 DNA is TGTGCCAGCAGTGTCCAACAGGGGGACACTGAAGCTTTCTTT.

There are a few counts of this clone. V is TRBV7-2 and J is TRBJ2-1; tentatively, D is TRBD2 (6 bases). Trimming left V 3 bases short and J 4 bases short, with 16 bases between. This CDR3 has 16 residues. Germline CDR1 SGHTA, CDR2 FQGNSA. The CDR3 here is CASSLGLARRYNEQFF. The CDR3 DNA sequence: TGTGCCAGCAGCTTGGGTCTAGCGCGCCGTTACAATGAGCAGTTCTTC.

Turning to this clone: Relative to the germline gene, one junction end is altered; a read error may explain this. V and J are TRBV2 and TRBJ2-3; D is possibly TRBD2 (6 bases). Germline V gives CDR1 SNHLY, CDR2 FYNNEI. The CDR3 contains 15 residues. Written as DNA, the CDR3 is TGTGCCAGCACTGGCAACTCCGGGGACTTAACCACGGGCCTTTTT. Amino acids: CASTGNSGDLTTGLF.

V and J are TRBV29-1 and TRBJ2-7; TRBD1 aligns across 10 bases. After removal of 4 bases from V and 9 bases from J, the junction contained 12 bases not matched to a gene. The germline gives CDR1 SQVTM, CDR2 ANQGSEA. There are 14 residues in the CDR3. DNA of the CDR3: TGCAGCGTTGCCCCCCAGGGACAGGGGAGTGTGCAGTACTTC. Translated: CSVAPQGQGSVQYF.

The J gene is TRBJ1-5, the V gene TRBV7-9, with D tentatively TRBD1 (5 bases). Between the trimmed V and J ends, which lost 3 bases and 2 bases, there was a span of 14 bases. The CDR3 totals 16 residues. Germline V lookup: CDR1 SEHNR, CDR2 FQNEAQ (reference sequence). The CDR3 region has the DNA TGTGCCAGCAGCTTCGCGGAGGGGCTAGGCAATCAGCCCCAGCATTTT. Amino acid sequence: CASSFAEGLGNQPQHF.

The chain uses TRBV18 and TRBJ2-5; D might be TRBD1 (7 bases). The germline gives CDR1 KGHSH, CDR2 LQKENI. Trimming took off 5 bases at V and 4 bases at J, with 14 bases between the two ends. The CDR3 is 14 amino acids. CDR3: CASSARQGGETQYF. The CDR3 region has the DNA TGTGCCAGCTCAGCGAGACAGGGAGGAGAGACCCAGTACTTC.

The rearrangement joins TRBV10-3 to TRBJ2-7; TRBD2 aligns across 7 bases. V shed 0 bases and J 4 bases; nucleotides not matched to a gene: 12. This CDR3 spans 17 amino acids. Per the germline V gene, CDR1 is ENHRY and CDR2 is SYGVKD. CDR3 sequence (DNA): TGTGCCATCAGTGAGTCTCCGATGGCGGGAGTGGAATACGAGCAGTACTTC. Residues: CAISESPMAGVEYEQYF.

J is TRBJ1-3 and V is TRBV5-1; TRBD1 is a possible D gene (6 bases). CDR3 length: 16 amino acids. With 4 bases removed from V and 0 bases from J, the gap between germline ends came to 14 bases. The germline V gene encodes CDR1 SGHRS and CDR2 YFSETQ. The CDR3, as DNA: TGCGCCAGCAGCCCAGGGGCCCTAAGCTCTGGAAACACCATATATTTT. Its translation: CASSPGALSSGNTIYF.

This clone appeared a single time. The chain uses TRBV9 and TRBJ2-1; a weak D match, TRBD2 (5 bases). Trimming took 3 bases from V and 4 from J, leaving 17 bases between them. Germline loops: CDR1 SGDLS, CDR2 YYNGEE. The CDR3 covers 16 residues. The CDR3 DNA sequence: TGTGCCAGCAGCGAGGGAGCGGAGCCGACTTACAATGAGCAGTTCTTC. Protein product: CASSEGAEPTYNEQFF.

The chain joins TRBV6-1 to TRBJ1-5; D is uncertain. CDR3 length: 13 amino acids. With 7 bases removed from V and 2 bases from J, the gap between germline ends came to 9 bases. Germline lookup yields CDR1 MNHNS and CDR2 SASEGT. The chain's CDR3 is CASIAPGNQPQHF. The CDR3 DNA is TGTGCCAGCATAGCCCCCGGCAATCAGCCCCAGCATTTT.

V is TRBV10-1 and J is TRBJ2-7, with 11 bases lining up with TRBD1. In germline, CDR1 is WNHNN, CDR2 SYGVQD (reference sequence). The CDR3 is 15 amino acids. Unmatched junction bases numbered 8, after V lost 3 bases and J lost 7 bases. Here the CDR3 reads CASSDAGQGAGEQYF. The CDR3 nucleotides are TGCGCCAGCAGTGACGCTGGACAGGGGGCCGGAGAGCAGTACTTC.

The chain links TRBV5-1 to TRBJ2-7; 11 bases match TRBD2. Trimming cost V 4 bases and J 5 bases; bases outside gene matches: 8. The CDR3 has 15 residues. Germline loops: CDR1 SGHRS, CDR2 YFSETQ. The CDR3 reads CASSGGLAGANEQYF. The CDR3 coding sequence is TGCGCCAGCAGCGGAGGACTAGCGGGCGCTAACGAGCAGTACTTC.

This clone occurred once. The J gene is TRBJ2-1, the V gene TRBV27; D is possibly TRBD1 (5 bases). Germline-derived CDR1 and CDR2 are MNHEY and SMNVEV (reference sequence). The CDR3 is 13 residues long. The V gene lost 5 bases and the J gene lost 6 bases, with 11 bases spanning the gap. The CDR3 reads CASSTTARNEQFF. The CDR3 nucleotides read TGTGCCAGCAGTACGACAGCACGCAATGAGCAGTTCTTC.

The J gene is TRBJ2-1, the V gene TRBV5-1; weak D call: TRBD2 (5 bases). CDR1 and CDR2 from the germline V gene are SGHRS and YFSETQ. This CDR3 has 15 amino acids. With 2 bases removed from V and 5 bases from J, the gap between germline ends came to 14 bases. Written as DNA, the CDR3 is TGCGCCAGCAGCTTTATACCCGGGAAGGACAATGAGCAGTTCTTC. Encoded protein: CASSFIPGKDNEQFF.

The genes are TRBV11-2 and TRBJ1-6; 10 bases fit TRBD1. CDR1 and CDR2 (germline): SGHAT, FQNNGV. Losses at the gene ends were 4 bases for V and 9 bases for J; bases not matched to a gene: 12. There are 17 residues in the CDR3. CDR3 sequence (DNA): TGTGCCAGCAGCTCCCTCCGGGGACAGGGGTTTGGTTCACCCCTCCACTTT. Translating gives CASSSLRGQGFGSPLHF.

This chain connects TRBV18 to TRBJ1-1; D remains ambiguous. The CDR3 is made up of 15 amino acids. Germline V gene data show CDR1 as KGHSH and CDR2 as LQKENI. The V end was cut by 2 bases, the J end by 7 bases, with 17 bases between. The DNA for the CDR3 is TGTGCCAGCTCACCAAGTCCGGAGGTGGTGCATGAAGCTTTCTTT. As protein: CASSPSPEVVHEAFF.

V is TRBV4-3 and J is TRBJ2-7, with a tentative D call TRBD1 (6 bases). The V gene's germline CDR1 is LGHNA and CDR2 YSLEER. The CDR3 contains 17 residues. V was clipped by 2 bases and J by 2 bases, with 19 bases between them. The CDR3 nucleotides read TGCGCCAGCAGCCAACGGAGTAGGGGGATCCCCACCTACGAGCAGTACTTC. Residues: CASSQRSRGIPTYEQYF.

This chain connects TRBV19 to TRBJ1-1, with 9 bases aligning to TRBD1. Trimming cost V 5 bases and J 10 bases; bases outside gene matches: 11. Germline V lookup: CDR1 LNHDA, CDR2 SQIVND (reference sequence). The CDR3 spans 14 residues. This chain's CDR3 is CASSRWTGVPRAFF. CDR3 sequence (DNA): TGTGCCAGTAGTCGTTGGACAGGGGTACCGAGAGCTTTCTTT.

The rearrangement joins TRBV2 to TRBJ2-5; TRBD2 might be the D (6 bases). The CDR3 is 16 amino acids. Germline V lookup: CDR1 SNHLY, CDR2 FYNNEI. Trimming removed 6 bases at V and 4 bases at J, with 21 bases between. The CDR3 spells CASRGIADPRRETQYF. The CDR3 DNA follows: TGTGCCAGCAGGGGGATAGCGGACCCCAGGAGAGAGACCCAGTACTTC.

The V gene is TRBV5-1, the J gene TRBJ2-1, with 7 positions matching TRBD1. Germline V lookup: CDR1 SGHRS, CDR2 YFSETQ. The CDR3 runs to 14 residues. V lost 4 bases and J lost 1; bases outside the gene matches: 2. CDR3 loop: CASSEGQSYNEQFF. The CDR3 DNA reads TGCGCCAGCAGCGAGGGACAGTCCTACAATGAGCAGTTCTTC.

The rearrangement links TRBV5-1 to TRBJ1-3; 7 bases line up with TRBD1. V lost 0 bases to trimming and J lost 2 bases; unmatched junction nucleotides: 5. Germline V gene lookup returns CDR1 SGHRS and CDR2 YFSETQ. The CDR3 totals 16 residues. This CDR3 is CASSLGQGSTGNTIYF. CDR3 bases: TGCGCCAGCAGCTTGGGACAGGGCAGCACTGGAAACACCATATATTTT.

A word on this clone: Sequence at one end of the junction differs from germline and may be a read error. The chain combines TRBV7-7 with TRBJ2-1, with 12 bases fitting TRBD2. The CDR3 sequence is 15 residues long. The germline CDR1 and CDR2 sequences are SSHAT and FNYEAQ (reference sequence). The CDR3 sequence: CASSSGLAGPDEQFF. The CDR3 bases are TGTGCTAGCAGCTCCGGACTAGCGGGACCGGATGAGCAGTTCTTC.

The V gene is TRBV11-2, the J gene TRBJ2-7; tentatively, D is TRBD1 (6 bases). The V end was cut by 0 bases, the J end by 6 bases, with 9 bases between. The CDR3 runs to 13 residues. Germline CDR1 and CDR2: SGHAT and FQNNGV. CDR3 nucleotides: TGTGCCAGCAGCTTAGATTTGGGGGCCGAGCAGTACTTC. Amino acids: CASSLDLGAEQYF.

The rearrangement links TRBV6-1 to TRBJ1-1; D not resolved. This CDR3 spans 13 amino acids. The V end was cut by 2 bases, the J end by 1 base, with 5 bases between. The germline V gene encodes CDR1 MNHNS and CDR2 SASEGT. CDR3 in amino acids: CASSETRNTEAFF. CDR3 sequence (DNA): TGTGCCAGCAGTGAAACCAGGAACACTGAAGCTTTCTTT.

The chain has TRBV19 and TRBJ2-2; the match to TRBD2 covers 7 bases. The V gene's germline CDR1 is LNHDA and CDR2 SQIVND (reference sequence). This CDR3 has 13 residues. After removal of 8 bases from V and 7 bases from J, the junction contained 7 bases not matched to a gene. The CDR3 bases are TGTGCCAGTGGGACTACCCAACACGGGGAGCTGTTTTTT. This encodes CASGTTQHGELFF.

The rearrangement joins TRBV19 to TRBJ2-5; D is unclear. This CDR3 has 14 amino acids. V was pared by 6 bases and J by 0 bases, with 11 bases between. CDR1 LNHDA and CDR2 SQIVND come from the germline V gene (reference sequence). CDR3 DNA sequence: TGTGCCAGTAGACTTGACTGGGACCAAGAGACCCAGTACTTC. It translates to CASRLDWDQETQYF.

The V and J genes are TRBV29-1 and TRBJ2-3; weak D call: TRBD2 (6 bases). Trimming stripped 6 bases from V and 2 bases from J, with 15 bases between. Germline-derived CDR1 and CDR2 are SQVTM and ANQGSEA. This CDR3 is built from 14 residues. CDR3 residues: CSVGTGDVTDTQYF. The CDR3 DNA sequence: TGCAGCGTCGGAACGGGAGATGTCACAGATACGCAGTATTTT.